This T cell receptor beta chain originates from a study of CD8 T cells in Susac syndrome. A quantity of about 0.5 to 1 ug RNA underwent reverse transcription using random hexamers. TCRdb ran MiXCR on the immunoSEQ multiplex PCR reads and lists one entry per CDR3 protein. The sample contains about 150,000 distinct CDR3 sequences, about 92% of which appear only once. Germline trimming cut 7 bases from V and 7 bases from J; bases unmatched to any gene: 4. CDR3 length: 14 residues. Per the germline V gene, CDR1 is MNHNY and CDR2 is SVGAGI (reference sequence). This TCR came from a human donor in good health. Sequencing was performed on CD4+ T cells from PBMCs. The chain combines TRBV6-6 with TRBJ1-6, with 10 bases aligning to TRBD1. In DNA form, the CDR3 reads TGTGCCAGCACCCGGACAGGGGGAAATTCACCCCTCCACTTT. Its protein is CASTRTGGNSPLHF.